The sequence of this TCR beta chain was determined in a study of shared clonotypes between healthy human individuals. For unsorted PBMC, 250 to 300 ng DNA per replicate equaled approximately 30,000 T cell genomes. Sequenced by immunoSEQ multiplex PCR; TCRdb stores in-frame clones only, minus some. The sample has about half a million clones, about 85% seen once. The table lists this clone with a count of one. V lost 4 bases and J lost 5; bases outside the gene matches: 7. CDR1 is LNHDA, CDR2 SQIVND, per germline (reference sequence). This CDR3 is 16 amino acids long. The sequenced material came from PBMCs. The V gene is TRBV19, the J gene TRBJ2-1, with 11 bases matching TRBD1. The TCR comes from a woman in her thirties or forties in good health. Some clones in this sample may be carry-over from other donors' samples. CDR3 bases: TGTGCCAGTAGTACCCGCGGACAGGGGGCTCACAATGAGCAGTTCTTC. Protein: CASSTRGQGAHNEQFF.